A single T cell receptor (beta chain) is shown here with its context. The clone's antigen remains unknown. No per-base quality is available; no much larger clone lies one base away. The cohort consisted of 650 to 850 healthy bone marrow donors. At the time of sampling, all cohort members were nominally healthy, though unrecorded immune exposures were likely present. The donor tested CMV seropositive, placing the donor among the 289 seropositive members of the cohort. A peripheral blood sample was collected from each donor, and TCR beta sequencing was performed on peripheral blood mononuclear cells. Genomic DNA was extracted from the blood cell samples with the Qiagen DNeasy Blood Extraction Kit. At the junction V is shortened by 9 bases and J by 7 bases, with 22 bases in between. There are 15 amino acids in the CDR3, from cysteine to phenylalanine inclusive. The CDR3 DNA has 45 bases and is translated from base 1. According to the germline V gene, CDR1 reads MNHEY and CDR2 reads SVGAGI.

The data originate from a study of cytomegalovirus exposure and HLA in healthy donors (dated by TCRdb to 2016 to 2017). Regarding the study in general: An earlier analysis of approximately 640 of the donors reported approximately 290 Gb of sequence data and around 110 million unique TCR beta sequences from 190 million or so T cells. Approximately 310 gigabases of sequencing data and tens of millions of unique TCR sequences made up an early release that covered 500 to 700 HLA-typed donors. The genetic ancestry cluster associated with self-reported Caucasian donors included 81% of the approximately 410 genotyped donors. The study aimed to test whether cataloging public T cell receptors could reveal signatures of past pathogen exposure. The study profiled the T cell repertoires of about 640 subjects by immunosequencing and related them to cytomegalovirus serostatus. Besides the first cohort of 500 to 700 subjects, a separate validation cohort made up of 120 different subjects was used. High-throughput TCR immunosequencing, statistical association of individual TCRs with disease status, and machine learning were combined to predict cytomegalovirus infection status. To study patterns of TCR occurrence, a later analysis re-analyzed previously published TCR beta repertoires from around 700 donors and added high-resolution HLA genotyping. Rather than drawing on any new phenotypic data, the later analysis identified candidate immune exposures from TCR beta sequences and the way those sequences occurred across donors. An earlier analysis of 587 of the donors applied high-throughput TCR beta sequencing to assess whether each TCR beta V gene segment acted as functional or pseudogenic. Alongside the repertoire data, information on donor age, sex, ethnicity and CMV serostatus was compiled. A later genetic analysis took genome-wide SNP genotypes for about 65% of the roughly 670 donors and used that subset as a discovery cohort. Every discovery cohort repertoire had been produced on one sequencing platform. Both class I and class II loci were covered by HLA typing, at four-digit resolution. Typing coverage differed by locus: A, B, C, DRB1 and DQB1 were typed in about 620-630 donors, DQA1 in about 510, DPA1 in 600 to 610, and DPB1 in just under 490. Four or five DR-DQ haplotypes were treated as single units for association and clustering because of strong linkage in the cohort. Among almost 400 genotyped donors of the cohort, an average of roughly 240,000 unique TCR beta nucleotide sequences were sequenced per donor, roughly 18% of them non-productive. The investigation overall reported the following: Some IMGT-functional V segments, including TRBV6-2 and TRBV6-3, could not be told apart with the 87-base-pair reads, so those segments were excluded. In a later genetic analysis, a missense DCLRE1C variant was associated with V-gene and J-gene trimming of TCR beta chains, and the association was replicated in an independent cohort. This cohort had only TCR beta chains sequenced, and the lack of alpha or paired-chain data limited which features could be detected. Assigning TCR associations to individual alleles was difficult when HLA alleles, especially DR and DQ, strongly co-occurred. Sequencing depth was assumed to be roughly uniform across donors in the presence/absence analyses, though that assumption may not hold. Correlated functional status among segregating V segments might reflect linkage disequilibrium, but an unknown experimental factor could not be ruled out. The authors suggested that the approach could potentially be generalized to other disease states and immunological phenotypes. The study gave a list of over 150 TCR beta chains associated with cytomegalovirus. In a later analysis, most CMV-associated TCR beta chains were found to appear HLA-restricted, with HLA associations seemingly driven largely by CMV exposure. Most TCR sequences were observed very rarely across donors, whereas some public TCRs were present in many individuals. Broadly in line with IMGT annotations, most TCR beta V segments showed up in productive rearrangements about 87% or about 30% of the time in an earlier analysis of around 550 of the donors. A later analysis found that TCR association rates varied across HLA loci, with DRB1 alleles showing the most associated TCRs and HLA-C alleles the fewest. A few of the identified cytomegalovirus-associated TCR beta chains were confirmed in vitro to be specific for cytomegalovirus antigens. For the cohort, immune exposure information was limited to CMV serostatus. A further reported finding was that TCR beta sequences accurately predicted the HLA-A and HLA-B alleles for most subjects in the first cohort. Because some donors lacked HLA typing at each locus, the association tests relied only on the typed subset. In a later analysis, more than 15,000 TCR beta sequences were associated with specific HLA alleles at a false discovery rate of 0.05. Compared with the approximately 600-donor mean, donors in an Asian-associated ancestry cluster had fewer N-insertions in productive TCRs, according to a later genetic analysis. Because counts were too low, 15 or so rarely observed V segments, including chromosome 9 orphons, were excluded from the earlier analysis of 587 of the donors. A cluster of highly shared sequence variants was judged likely to be a technical artifact of the sequencing pipeline. In both the original and validation cohorts, the classifier was reported to diagnose cytomegalovirus status with high specificity and sensitivity. Several of the top co-occurrence clusters appeared to be linked to parvovirus B19, influenza, CMV and Epstein-Barr virus, according to a later analysis. A later analysis found that HLA-associated TCR beta chains were more clonally expanded and had lower generation probabilities than equally common non-associated chains.

Library creation used the immunoSEQ multiplex PCR assay. For the multiplex PCR, a mixture combining 60 forward primers for TCR Vbeta segments and 13 reverse primers for TCR Jbeta segments was used. The CDR3 region of rearranged TCR beta genes was amplified from genomic DNA with a multiplex PCR assay. The Illumina HiSeq System was used to sequence the amplified TCR beta libraries as 87-base-pair reads. In the paper's pipeline: A later analysis tallied roughly 76 million unique TCR beta chains across the 666 repertoires, and some 12 million of those chains were shared by two or more donors. Raw reads were error-corrected and collapsed into unique sequences by a nearest-neighbor algorithm in which closely related sequences were merged to remove PCR and sequencing errors. To assign V, D and J gene segments, CDR3 sequences were aligned to IMGT reference sequences. For a sequence to be retained, a match of at least six nucleotides to both a V gene segment and a J gene segment was required. A rearrangement counted as productive if the CDR3 had no stop codons and remained in frame with V and J, and every other rearrangement counted as non-productive. CDR3 was defined according to IMGT convention as the region running from the second conserved V-encoded cysteine to the conserved J-encoded phenylalanine. Sequences without an unambiguous match to a single V gene segment were excluded from the earlier analysis of about 600 of the donors. In an earlier analysis of some 590 of the donors, a V segment was called functional when productive rearrangements were above 56.7%, and segregating when the standard deviation between donors exceeded 5%. To diagnose cytomegalovirus status from the catalog of TCR beta chain sequences, a statistical classification framework was built. In a later analysis, V and J genes were assigned by comparing TCR nucleotide sequences against IMGT/GENE-DB human TR gene sequences. A later analysis assigned CDR3 sequences and most-parsimonious VDJ recombination scenarios with the TCRdist pipeline. In a later analysis, every TCR beta chain was defined by the combination of its CDR3 amino acid sequence and its V-gene family, and reads without a unique V-gene family were dropped. As a way to deal with suspected cross-contamination and a sequencing artifact, a later analysis dropped roughly 600 nucleotide sequences that were highly shared and had low generation probability. A later analysis calculated a clonal expansion index for each public chain from normalized within-repertoire ranks of inferred template counts. In a later analysis, generation probabilities were computed using a VDJ recombination model fitted to out-of-frame rearrangements, and the results were checked against IGoR. In a later analysis, hypergeometric tests were used to score TCR-TCR, TCR-HLA and TCR-CMV co-occurrence, with a repertoire-size bias correction applied to TCR pairs. False discovery rates were estimated in a later analysis by permuting HLA or CMV assignments 20 times. In a later analysis, co-occurring TCRs were grouped with DBSCAN, and TCRdist sequence similarity was added when clustering was performed within HLA-allele-positive subsets. Co-occurrence clustering excluded repertoires with fewer than 30,000 or more than 120,000 public chains, plus five with anomalous nucleotide sharing. TCRdb holds this immuneACCESS table with in-frame rearrangements only. Some clones are missing; in checked studies, unresolved V genes explain under half, and the rest has no known cause. The DNA gave D and trimming, while V, J and clone size come from that table. The sample records about 160,000 clones, around 80% of which are singletons. The ten most abundant clones make up 10% to 15% of the sample.

The sequenced sample consisted of PBMCs. Recombination linked TRBV6-5 to TRBJ2-1; a weak D assignment points to TRBD2 (5 bases agree). This TCR was recovered from a man in his forties in good health and CMV-seropositive. The CDR3 here reads CASRPGGSGNNEQFF. DNA sequence: TGTGCCAGTCGCCCCGGTGGGAGTGGGAATAATGAGCAGTTCTTC.